This TCR beta chain is drawn from a study of blood T cell repertoires in COVID-19. Study-level information: Material from acute and convalescent COVID-19 was sourced from the United States, Italy and Spain. The cDNA or gDNA used as material had been derived from T cells, B-cell-depleted T cells, or PBMCs.

The V and J ends lost 0 bases and 4 bases respectively, with 6 bases between them. Germline loops: CDR1 SNHLY, CDR2 FYNNEI. CDR3 length: 13 amino acids. In the authors' methods: Reference gene primer amplification gave nucleated cell count estimates. Clones were sequenced by immunoSEQ multiplex PCR, and TCRdb holds only the in-frame ones, with some missing. For V, J and clone size, that table is used; D and trimming come from the DNA. The table has approximately 280,000 clones, about 89% seen once. This clone was observed a handful of times. This receptor was obtained from a man aged 35 to 55 with acute or convalescent COVID-19. This chain links TRBV2 with TRBJ1-2; D ambiguous. Sequenced sample: peripheral blood. The CDR3 DNA reads TGTGCCAGCAGTGAAGCGGCAGTCTATGGCTACACCTTC. Translated: CASSEAAVYGYTF.